This TCR beta chain appears in the sequencing data of a study of a mutant IDH1 vaccine in newly diagnosed glioma. Time point of the sample: week 47, end of study. It was 300 ug of mutant IDH1 20-mer peptide that made up each vaccine dose, given with topical imiquimod. The assay was immunoSEQ multiplex PCR, and TCRdb's table has in-frame clones only and misses some. Here the sample spans 75,000 to 95,000 clones, over 85% being singletons. In regard to this clone: The antigen is unknown.

Germline CDR1 and CDR2: WNHNN and SYGVQD (reference sequence). The length of the CDR3 is 18 residues. V was clipped by 6 bases and J by 0 bases; unmatched bases: 12. The TCR comes from a woman aged 50 to 60 with glioma. Sequenced material: PBMCs, taken from a glioma patient whose treatment included an IDH1 peptide vaccine. The chain employs TRBV10-1 and TRBJ1-5, with 9 bases identical to TRBD1. CDR3 sequence (DNA): TGCGCCAGCAGGACCGGGACAGGGCAATTATATAGCAATCAGCCCCAGCATTTT. Its translation: CASRTGTGQLYSNQPQHF.